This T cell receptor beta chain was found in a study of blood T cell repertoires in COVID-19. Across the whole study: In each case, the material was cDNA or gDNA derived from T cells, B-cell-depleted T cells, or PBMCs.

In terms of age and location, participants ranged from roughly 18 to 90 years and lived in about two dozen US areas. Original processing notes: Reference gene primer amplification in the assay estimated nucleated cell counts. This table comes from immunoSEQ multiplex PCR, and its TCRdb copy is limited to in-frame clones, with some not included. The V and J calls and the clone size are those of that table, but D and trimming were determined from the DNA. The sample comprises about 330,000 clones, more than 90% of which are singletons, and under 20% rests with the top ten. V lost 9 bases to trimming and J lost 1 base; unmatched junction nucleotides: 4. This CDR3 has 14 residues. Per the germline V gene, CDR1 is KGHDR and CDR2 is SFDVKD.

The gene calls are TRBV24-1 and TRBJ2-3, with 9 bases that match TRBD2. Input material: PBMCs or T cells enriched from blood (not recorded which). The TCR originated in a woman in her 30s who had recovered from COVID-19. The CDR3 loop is CATGERGGTDTQYF. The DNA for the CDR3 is TGTGCCACCGGGGAGCGGGGGGGCACAGATACGCAGTATTTT.